The 29 T cell receptor beta chains below were found in one sample sequenced in a study of CD8+CD57+ T cells in acquired aplastic anemia. The template for TCR beta VDJ and CDR3 sequence profiling was genomic DNA. MiXCR, applied by TCRdb to the reads, yields one record per CDR3 protein. The sample carries about 160,000 distinct CDR3 sequences, around 40% recorded once. The sample comprised sorted CD4+, CD8+, or CD8+CD57+ T cells (not recorded which) from PBMCs. The receptors were sampled from a human donor in good health.

This chain connects TRBV24-1 to TRBJ1-5; TRBD1 matches at 10 bases. The germline gives CDR1 KGHDR, CDR2 SFDVKD. V lost 4 bases to trimming and J lost 6 bases; unmatched junction nucleotides: 8. CDR3 length: 16 amino acids. CDR3 loop: CATSDGVDRGFQPQHF. CDR3 DNA: TGTGCCACCAGTGACGGGGTGGACAGGGGGTTTCAGCCCCAGCATTTT.

This clonotype has at least ten counts. The rearrangement uses TRBV3-1 and TRBJ1-6; TRBD1 agrees at 7 bases. CDR1 and CDR2 (germline): LGHDT, YNNKEL (reference sequence). The CDR3 has 19 residues. The trim removed 4 bases at V and 7 bases at J, leaving 19 bases unmatched. The CDR3 here is CASSPEEAGGSRRNSPLHF. In nucleotides, the CDR3 is TGTGCCAGCAGCCCGGAGGAGGCAGGGGGGTCGAGGAGGAATTCACCCCTCCACTTT.

The rearrangement uses TRBV3-1 and TRBJ1-3, with 7 positions matching TRBD1. CDR1 and CDR2 from the germline V gene are LGHDT and YNNKEL (reference sequence). The CDR3 length is 14 residues. The ends lost 2 bases at V and 2 bases at J; junction bases unmatched: 0. The CDR3 nucleotides are TGTGCCAGCAGCCAACAGGGGGCTGGAAACACCATATATTTT. Translated, it gives CASSQQGAGNTIYF. Variable domain in full (rest from reference TRBV3-1 and TRBJ1-3): DTAVSQTPKYLVTQMGNDKSIKCEQNLGHDTMYWYKQDSKKFLKIMFSYNNKELIINETVPNRFSPKSPDKAHLNLHINSLELGDSAVYFCASSQQGAGNTIYFGEGSWLTVV.

The gene calls are TRBV19 and TRBJ1-3, with D possibly matching TRBD1 (6 bases). With 4 bases removed from V and 7 bases from J, the gap between germline ends came to 14 bases. From germline, CDR1 is LNHDA and CDR2 SQIVND (reference sequence). The CDR3 runs 14 residues. The CDR3 loop is CASSTNREVNTIYF. CDR3 in DNA: TGTGCCAGTAGTACAAACAGGGAAGTCAACACCATATATTTT.

Points on this clonotype: It may be a read error: a sequence one base away is much more abundant. CDR3 DNA: TGTGCCAGCAGTCCCGTGGTGGCAGGGGATCAGCCCCAGCATTTT. Residues: CASSPVVAGDQPQHF. The J gene is TRBJ1-5, the V gene TRBV6-1; a weak D match, TRBD1 (6 bases). The CDR3 has 15 residues. CDR1 and CDR2 (germline): MNHNS, SASEGT. V shed 5 bases and J shed 5 bases, with 16 bases lying between them.

This clonotype was detected ten times or more. The chain recombines TRBV2 with TRBJ2-7, with 7 bases fitting TRBD1. The ends lost 7 bases at V and 7 bases at J; junction bases unmatched: 13. The CDR3 length is 14 residues. Looked up from germline, CDR1 is SNHLY and CDR2 is FYNNEI. The CDR3 nucleotides are TGTGCCAGCACAAGGGACAGTGGTTTGGGGGAGCAGTACTTC. It codes for CASTRDSGLGEQYF.

The chain joins TRBV12-3 or TRBV12-4 to TRBJ2-3, with 16 bases identical to TRBD2. The CDR3 consists of 20 residues. V lost 2 bases, J lost 1 base, and 9 bases stayed unmatched. The CDR3 is CASSLIPGLAGGRGTDTQYF. In nucleotides, the CDR3 is TGTGCCAGCAGTTTAATTCCGGGACTAGCGGGGGGGCGGGGCACAGATACGCAGTATTTT.

This rearrangement joins TRBV28 to TRBJ2-2; D is undetermined. Looked up from germline, CDR1 is MDHEN and CDR2 is SYDVKM. The CDR3 length is 11 residues. V was cut by 11 bases and J by 2 bases, with 6 bases left in between. CDR3 amino acids: CAYRNTGELFF. CDR3 nucleotides: TGTGCCTACCGAAACACCGGGGAGCTGTTTTTT.

This clonotype was detected many times. This rearrangement joins TRBV20-1 to TRBJ1-4, with a possible D match to TRBD1 (6 bases). V gave up 6 bases and J gave up 0 bases, with 14 bases separating them. Germline lookup yields CDR1 DFQATT and CDR2 SNEGSKA (reference sequence). The CDR3 has 15 amino acids. The CDR3 protein is CSAVREGATNEKLFF. In DNA form, the CDR3 reads TGCAGTGCCGTCAGGGAGGGGGCAACTAATGAAAAACTGTTTTTT.

This chain uses TRBV20-1 with TRBJ2-7; 9 bases line up with TRBD2. CDR3 length: 13 residues. Trimming cost V 6 bases and J 2 bases; bases outside gene matches: 5. In germline, CDR1 is DFQATT, CDR2 SNEGSKA (reference sequence). CDR3 sequence: CSAPGTSTYEQYF. The CDR3 DNA reads as TGCAGTGCGCCCGGGACTAGCACCTACGAGCAGTACTTC.

The table lists this clonotype with many counts. This chain joins TRBV20-1 and TRBJ2-2; D not certain. The CDR3 loop spans 12 amino acids. The V gene lost 2 bases and the J gene lost 1 base, with 2 bases spanning the gap. CDR1 and CDR2 from the germline V gene are DFQATT and SNEGSKA (reference sequence). The CDR3 DNA reads TGCAGTGCTAGAAAGAACACCGGGGAGCTGTTTTTT. Translation: CSARKNTGELFF.

Many counts were recorded for this clonotype. The genes are TRBV25-1 and TRBJ1-2, with unresolved D. Looked up from germline, CDR1 is MGHDK and CDR2 is SYGVNS. V was trimmed by 2 bases and J by 7 bases, leaving 14 bases between them. CDR3 size: 14 residues. The CDR3 sequence: CASSESLSGAGYTF. For the CDR3, the DNA is TGTGCCAGCAGTGAAAGTCTATCGGGTGCTGGCTACACCTTC.

The table lists this clonotype with many counts. The gene calls are TRBV12-5 and TRBJ2-5; tentatively, D is TRBD1 (7 bases). The CDR3 consists of 14 residues. The V end was cut by 1 base, the J end by 5 bases, with 11 bases between. Per the germline V gene, CDR1 is LGHNT and CDR2 is FRNRAP. The CDR3 DNA sequence: TGTGCTAGTGGTTTGGGGACAGGAGGGGAGACCCAGTACTTC. Its protein is CASGLGTGGETQYF.

The rearrangement joins TRBV15 to TRBJ1-2; a possible D gene is TRBD1 (6 bases). V gave up 4 bases and J gave up 6 bases, with 18 bases separating them. The CDR3 length is 15 residues. Germline CDR1 and CDR2: LNHNV and YYDKDF (reference sequence). The CDR3 nucleotides are TGTGCCACCAGCACCCGAGTGGCTCCAGGGGATGGCTACACCTTC. Encoded protein: CATSTRVAPGDGYTF.

In its sample, this clonotype was seen a few times. The V gene is TRBV15, the J gene TRBJ2-7, with D unresolved. Per the germline V gene, CDR1 is LNHNV and CDR2 is YYDKDF (reference sequence). The CDR3 contains 15 residues. Trimming took 0 bases from V and 0 from J, leaving 9 bases between them. The CDR3: CATSRDLTVSYEQYF. For the CDR3, the DNA is TGTGCCACCAGCAGAGATCTGACTGTCTCCTACGAGCAGTACTTC. The full variable domain, with the rest looked up from reference TRBV15 and TRBJ2-7, is DAMVIQNPRYQVTQFGKPVTLSCSQTLNHNVMYWYQQKSSQAPKLLFHYYDKDFNNEADTPDNFQSRRPNTSFCFLDIRSPGLGDTAMYLCATSRDLTVSYEQYFGPGTRLTVT.

This clonotype was seen at least ten times. This chain joins TRBV10-3 and TRBJ2-5, with D possibly being TRBD2 (6 bases). The germline V gene encodes CDR1 ENHRY and CDR2 SYGVKD. The germline V and J ends were trimmed by 11 bases and 1 base, with 14 bases remaining between them. The CDR3 covers 13 residues. The CDR3 loop is CAVCQGLQETQYF. The CDR3 DNA follows: TGTGCCGTCTGCCAGGGACTCCAAGAGACCCAGTACTTC.

This clonotype was recorded at least ten times. The rearrangement joins TRBV6-5 to TRBJ2-1; D perhaps matches TRBD1 (5 bases). The CDR3 consists of 15 residues. With 2 bases removed from V and 0 bases from J, the gap between germline ends came to 8 bases. CDR1 and CDR2 from the germline V gene are MNHEY and SVGAGI. CDR3 coding DNA: TGTGCCAGCAGTTACGGGGCGAGCTCCTACAATGAGCAGTTCTTC. As protein: CASSYGASSYNEQFF.

In the case of this clonotype: Given a much more abundant clone one base away, this may be a read error. The rearrangement joins TRBV5-4 to TRBJ2-3; 10 positions agree with TRBD1. This CDR3 is built from 16 residues. Germline V CDR1 and CDR2: SGHNT, YYREEE (reference sequence). In DNA form, the CDR3 reads TGTGCCAGCAGCTTCAGGGGGACAGGGGCAACAGATACGCAGTGTTTT. Protein sequence: CASSFRGTGATDTQCF. The whole variable domain, filled in from reference TRBV5-4 and TRBJ2-3, reads ETGVTQSPTHLIKTRGQQVTLRCSSQSGHNTVSWYQQALGQGPQFIFQYYREEENGRGNFPPRFSGLQFPNYSSELNVNALELDDSALYLCASSFRGTGATDTQCFGPGTRLTVL.

In the case of this clonotype: An end of the junction does not agree with germline; a read error may underlie this. V is TRBV19 and J is TRBJ1-1; D perhaps matches TRBD1 (6 bases). Germline values: CDR1 LNHDA, CDR2 SQIVND (reference sequence). The CDR3 has 15 amino acids. The CDR3 loop reads CASSINGGPNTEAFF. In DNA form, the CDR3 reads TGTGCCAGTAGTATAAACGGGGGCCCGAACACTGAGGCTTTCTTT. Using reference TRBV19 and TRBJ1-1 for the parts outside the CDR3, the full variable domain is DGGITQSPKYLFRKEGQNVTLSCEQNLNHDAMYWYRQDPGQGLRLIYYSQIVNDFQKGDIAEGYSVSREKKESFPLTVTSAQKNPTAFYLCASSINGGPNTEAFFGQGTRLTVV.

J is TRBJ2-3 and V is TRBV6-5; TRBD2 is a possible D gene (6 bases). This CDR3 is built from 16 residues. With 2 bases removed from V and 2 bases from J, the gap between germline ends came to 14 bases. Looked up from germline, CDR1 is MNHEY and CDR2 is SVGAGI. The CDR3: CASSYVAGRTTDTQYF. The DNA for the CDR3 is TGTGCCAGCAGTTACGTCGCGGGGAGAACCACAGATACGCAGTATTTT.

This clonotype was picked up many times. This chain connects TRBV9 to TRBJ2-7; 8 bases are shared with TRBD2. In germline, CDR1 is SGDLS, CDR2 YYNGEE. With V trimmed by 4 bases and J by 6 bases, 6 bases remained unmatched. This CDR3 region has 13 residues. CDR3 loop: CASSLAGATEQYF. The DNA of the CDR3 is TGTGCCAGCAGCCTAGCGGGTGCCACCGAGCAGTACTTC.

V gene TRBV2 combines with J gene TRBJ2-5; no clear D. The CDR3 runs to 11 residues. V lost 3 bases, J lost 5 bases, and 4 bases lay in between. From germline, CDR1 is SNHLY and CDR2 FYNNEI. CDR3 amino acids: CASSDRETQYF. The CDR3 bases are TGTGCCAGCAGTGATAGGGAGACCCAGTACTTC.

This clonotype was seen repeatedly, ten times or more. This chain links TRBV20-1 with TRBJ1-6, with 11 bases aligning to TRBD1. The CDR3 runs to 14 residues. Germline lookup yields CDR1 DFQATT and CDR2 SNEGSKA (reference sequence). Losses at the gene ends were 5 bases for V and 10 bases for J; bases not matched to a gene: 7. CDR3 residues: CSAHGQGAKSPLHF. The CDR3 nucleotides are TGCAGTGCTCATGGACAGGGGGCAAAGTCACCCCTCCACTTT.

This clonotype has a handful of counts. CDR3: CARAGLAGRQYF. The CDR3 bases are TGTGCCAGGGCAGGACTAGCGGGGCGGCAGTATTTT. The chain recombines TRBV2 with TRBJ2-3; TRBD2 agrees at 12 bases. Germline CDR1 reads SNHLY; CDR2 reads FYNNEI. The length of the CDR3 is 12 residues. With 9 bases clipped from V and 11 bases from J, the junction kept 6 bases outside the gene matches.

This clonotype was observed at least ten times. This chain links TRBV14 with TRBJ2-1, with D uncertain. Trimming took off 3 bases at V and 6 bases at J, with 9 bases between the two ends. The CDR3 runs to 13 residues. The germline CDR1 and CDR2 sequences are SGHDN and FVKESK. In nucleotides, the CDR3 is TGTGCCAGCAGCCAGGCCGCCTCCAATGAGCAGTTCTTC. Translating gives CASSQAASNEQFF.

This chain joins TRBV10-2 and TRBJ2-3; 8 bases align to TRBD2. The V and J ends lost 4 bases and 10 bases, in that order; junction bases with no gene match: 4. Germline V gene data show CDR1 as WSHSY and CDR2 as SAAADI. The CDR3 runs to 12 residues. This CDR3 is CASSVPGGAQYF. CDR3 DNA: TGCGCCAGCAGTGTTCCGGGGGGGGCGCAGTATTTT.

The rearrangement links TRBV15 to TRBJ1-3; unclear D gene. The CDR3 runs to 13 residues. Germline V gene sequence: CDR1 LNHNV, CDR2 YYDKDF (reference sequence). V lost 5 bases and J 7 bases, leaving 12 bases between the germline ends. CDR3 sequence (DNA): TGTGCCACCAGCGAAGGGCACGGGAACACCATATATTTT. Translated: CATSEGHGNTIYF.

This clonotype was seen at least ten times. The chain is built from TRBV15 and TRBJ2-7, with 9 positions matching TRBD2. This CDR3 has 14 amino acids. With V trimmed by 2 bases and J by 2 bases, 1 base remained unmatched. Germline CDR1 LNHNV, CDR2 YYDKDF (reference sequence). For the CDR3, the DNA is TGTGCCACCAGCAGACTAGCGGGGCCCTACGAGCAGTACTTC. Its protein is CATSRLAGPYEQYF.

This clonotype was observed many times. The chain links TRBV10-3 to TRBJ1-2; D not resolved. This CDR3 has 13 residues. The germline V gene has CDR1 ENHRY and CDR2 SYGVKD. Trimming took off 7 bases at V and 6 bases at J, with 15 bases between the two ends. CDR3 residues: CAITEDGVNGYTF. The CDR3 DNA reads as TGTGCCATCACCGAAGACGGGGTAAATGGCTACACCTTC.